Listed here are 10 T cell receptor beta chains from one sample, sequenced in a study of blood T cell repertoires in COVID-19. Repertoires were generated with immunoSEQ multiplex PCR, while TCRdb's copy carries only in-frame clones and drops some. This sample has 100,000 to 150,000 clones; roughly 86% occur once, and the top ten carry over 10%. Sequenced material: peripheral blood. Receptors were obtained from a woman between 65 and 79 years old with COVID-19, enrolled during active disease.

This clone was detected once. Other DNA sequences in the same sample also yield this CDR3. The chain uses TRBV19 and TRBJ1-1, with a tentative D call TRBD1 (6 bases). The germline gives CDR1 LNHDA, CDR2 SQIVND (reference sequence). The CDR3 length is 15 residues. V was clipped by 4 bases and J by 4 bases, with 16 bases between them. DNA of the CDR3: TGTGCCAGTAGTACTGGGGGCTCTTGGGGCACTGAAGCTTTCTTT. Its protein is CASSTGGSWGTEAFF.

The chain combines TRBV13 with TRBJ2-5; 7 bases line up with TRBD2. Unmatched junction bases numbered 14, after V lost 1 base and J lost 6 bases. Germline V gene sequence: CDR1 PRHDT, CDR2 FYEKMQ (reference sequence). The CDR3 length is 17 residues. CDR3 protein: CASSLDQRGGRGKTQYF. CDR3 bases: TGTGCCAGCAGCTTAGACCAACGCGGGGGTAGAGGAAAGACCCAGTACTTC. The full variable domain, with the rest looked up from reference TRBV13 and TRBJ2-5, is AAGVIQSPRHLIKEKRETATLKCYPIPRHDTVYWYQQGPGQDPQFLISFYEKMQSDKGSIPDRFSAQQFSDYHSELNMSSLELGDSALYFCASSLDQRGGRGKTQYFGPGTRLLVL.

The chain uses TRBV9 and TRBJ2-7; TRBD2 might be the D (6 bases). Germline V gives CDR1 SGDLS, CDR2 YYNGEE. This CDR3 is 15 amino acids long. Trimming took 0 bases from V and 5 from J, leaving 15 bases between them. The CDR3 sequence is CASSVDGGVHDEQYF. The CDR3 DNA is TGTGCCAGCAGCGTAGATGGAGGGGTCCACGACGAGCAGTACTTC. The variable domain in full, completed from reference TRBV9 and TRBJ2-7, reads DSGVTQTPKHLITATGQRVTLRCSPRSGDLSVYWYQQSLDQGLQFLIQYYNGEERAKGNILERFSAQQFPDLHSELNLSSLELGDSALYFCASSVDGGVHDEQYFGPGTRLTVT.

This chain uses TRBV3-1 (or the pseudogene TRBV3-2) with TRBJ2-5; 8 bases align to TRBD2. Losses at the gene ends were 6 bases for V and 3 bases for J; bases not matched to a gene: 12. The CDR3 contains 16 residues. Germline loops: CDR1 LGHDT, CDR2 YNNKEL (reference sequence). The CDR3 bases are TGTGCCAGCAGGCGGGGTCCGGGACTAGGGGAAGAGACCCAGTACTTC. Protein: CASRRGPGLGEETQYF.

The chain recombines TRBV5-4 with TRBJ1-1, with 8 bases matching TRBD1. The germline CDR1 and CDR2 sequences are SGHNT and YYREEE (reference sequence). The length of the CDR3 is 14 residues. The ends lost 1 base at V and 4 bases at J; junction bases unmatched: 3. The CDR3 DNA reads as TGTGCCAGCAGCTTGCAGGACAGGGTCACTGAAGCTTTCTTT. Amino acid sequence: CASSLQDRVTEAFF.

The chain couples TRBV9 to TRBJ1-4; TRBD1 is a possible D gene (5 bases). The CDR3 consists of 15 residues. Germline V gene lookup returns CDR1 SGDLS and CDR2 YYNGEE. The V gene lost 4 bases and the J gene lost 8 bases, with 18 bases spanning the gap. The CDR3 nucleotides read TGTGCCAGCAGCTCTCGTGCGGGGGTAGGGGAAAAACTGTTTTTT. Amino acids: CASSSRAGVGEKLFF. The complete variable domain, with remaining parts taken from reference TRBV9 and TRBJ1-4, reads DSGVTQTPKHLITATGQRVTLRCSPRSGDLSVYWYQQSLDQGLQFLIQYYNGEERAKGNILERFSAQQFPDLHSELNLSSLELGDSALYFCASSSRAGVGEKLFFGSGTQLSVL.

The chain is built from TRBV29-1 and TRBJ2-7; D is perhaps TRBD2 (5 bases). The V gene's germline CDR1 is SQVTM and CDR2 ANQGSEA. The ends were cut back, 4 bases at V and 3 bases at J, with 10 bases in the middle. The CDR3 consists of 12 residues. The CDR3 loop is CSVGRSGYEQYF. The CDR3 DNA sequence: TGCAGCGTTGGGAGGTCCGGCTACGAGCAGTACTTC.

The CDR3 protein is CASRIAGGGEQFF. The CDR3 DNA reads TGTGCCAGTAGGATTGCTGGGGGCGGTGAGCAGTTCTTC. The chain recombines TRBV19 with TRBJ2-1; maybe TRBD1 (6 bases). The germline V gene has CDR1 LNHDA and CDR2 SQIVND (reference sequence). The CDR3 extends over 13 amino acids. The germline V and J ends were trimmed by 6 bases and 9 bases, with 15 bases remaining between them.

This clone was counted only a few times. The rearrangement uses TRBV3-1 (or the pseudogene TRBV3-2) and TRBJ1-2; D is ambiguous. The germline CDR1 and CDR2 sequences are LGHDT and YNNKEL (reference sequence). Trimming pared 4 bases from V and 1 base from J, leaving 10 bases between. This CDR3 is built from 14 residues. DNA for the CDR3: TGTGCCAGCAGCCCCCAGAGGAATAACTATGGCTACACCTTC. This codes for CASSPQRNNYGYTF.

This chain uses TRBV9 with TRBJ2-3; 9 bases match TRBD2. The CDR3 has 16 residues. V was pared by 3 bases and J by 0 bases, with 5 bases of the junction left unmatched. From germline, CDR1 is SGDLS and CDR2 YYNGEE. The chain's CDR3 is CASSAQTSGSTDTQYF. DNA for the CDR3: TGTGCCAGCAGCGCCCAGACTAGCGGTAGCACAGATACGCAGTATTTT.